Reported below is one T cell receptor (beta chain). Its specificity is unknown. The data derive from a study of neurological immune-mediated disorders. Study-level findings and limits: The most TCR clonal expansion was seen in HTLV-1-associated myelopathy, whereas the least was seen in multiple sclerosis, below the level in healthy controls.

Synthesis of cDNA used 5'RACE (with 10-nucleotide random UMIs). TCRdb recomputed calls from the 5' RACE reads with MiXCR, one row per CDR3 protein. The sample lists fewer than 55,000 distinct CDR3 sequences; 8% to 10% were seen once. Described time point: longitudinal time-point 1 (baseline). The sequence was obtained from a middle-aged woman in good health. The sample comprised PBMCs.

CDR3 sequence (DNA): TGTGCCAGCTCACCCCCAGGGGAGAACTATGGCTACACCTTC. It specifies CASSPPGENYGYTF. The chain employs TRBV18 and TRBJ1-2, with D perhaps TRBD1 (6 bases). Trimming stripped 3 bases from V and 2 bases from J, with 10 bases between. CDR1 is KGHSH and CDR2 is LQKENI in the germline V gene. This CDR3 is built from 14 residues. Supplemented by reference TRBV18 and TRBJ1-2, the full variable domain reads NAGVMQNPRHLVRRRGQEARLRCSPMKGHSHVYWYRQLPEEGLKFMVYLQKENIIDESGMPKERFSAEFPKEGPSILRIQQVVRGDSAAYFCASSPPGENYGYTFGSGTRLTVV.